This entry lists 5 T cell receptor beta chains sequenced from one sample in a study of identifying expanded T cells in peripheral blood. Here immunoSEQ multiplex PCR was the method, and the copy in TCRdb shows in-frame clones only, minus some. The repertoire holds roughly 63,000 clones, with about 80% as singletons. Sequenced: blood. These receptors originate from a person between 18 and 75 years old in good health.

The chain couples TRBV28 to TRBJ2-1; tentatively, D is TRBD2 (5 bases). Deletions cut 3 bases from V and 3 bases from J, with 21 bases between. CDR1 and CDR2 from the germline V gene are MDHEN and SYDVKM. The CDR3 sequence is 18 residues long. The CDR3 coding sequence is TGTGCCAGCAGTTTTTGGCCCCGATTTCCAGCGGTCTACAATGAGCAGTTCTTC. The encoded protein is CASSFWPRFPAVYNEQFF.

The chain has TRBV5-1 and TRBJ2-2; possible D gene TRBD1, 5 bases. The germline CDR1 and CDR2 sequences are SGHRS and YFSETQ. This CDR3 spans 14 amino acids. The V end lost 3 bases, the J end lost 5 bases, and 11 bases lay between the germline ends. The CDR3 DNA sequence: TGCGCCAGCAGCTCCACGACAGTTACCGGGGAGCTGTTTTTT. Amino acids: CASSSTTVTGELFF.

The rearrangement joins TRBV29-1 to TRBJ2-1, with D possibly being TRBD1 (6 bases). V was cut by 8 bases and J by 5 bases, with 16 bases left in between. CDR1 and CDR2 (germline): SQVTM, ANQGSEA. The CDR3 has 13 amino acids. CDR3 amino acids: CSLSTGVNNEQFF. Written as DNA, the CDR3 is TGCAGCCTCTCGACAGGAGTCAACAATGAGCAGTTCTTC.

CDR3 in amino acids: CASSEDRALSGNTIYF. Here the CDR3 DNA reads TGTGCCAGCAGTGAGGACAGGGCTCTCTCTGGAAACACCATATATTTT. The chain uses TRBV6-1 and TRBJ1-3; the match to TRBD1 covers 8 bases. Trimming removed 3 bases from V and 0 bases from J; junction bases left unmatched: 4. Germline V gene lookup returns CDR1 MNHNS and CDR2 SASEGT. CDR3 length equals 16 residues.

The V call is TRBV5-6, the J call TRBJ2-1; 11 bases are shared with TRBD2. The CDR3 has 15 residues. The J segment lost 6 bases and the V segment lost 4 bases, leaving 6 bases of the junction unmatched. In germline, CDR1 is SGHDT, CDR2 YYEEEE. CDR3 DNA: TGTGCCAGCAGCCCGGGACTAGCGGAGTTCAATGAGCAGTTCTTC. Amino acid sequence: CASSPGLAEFNEQFF.